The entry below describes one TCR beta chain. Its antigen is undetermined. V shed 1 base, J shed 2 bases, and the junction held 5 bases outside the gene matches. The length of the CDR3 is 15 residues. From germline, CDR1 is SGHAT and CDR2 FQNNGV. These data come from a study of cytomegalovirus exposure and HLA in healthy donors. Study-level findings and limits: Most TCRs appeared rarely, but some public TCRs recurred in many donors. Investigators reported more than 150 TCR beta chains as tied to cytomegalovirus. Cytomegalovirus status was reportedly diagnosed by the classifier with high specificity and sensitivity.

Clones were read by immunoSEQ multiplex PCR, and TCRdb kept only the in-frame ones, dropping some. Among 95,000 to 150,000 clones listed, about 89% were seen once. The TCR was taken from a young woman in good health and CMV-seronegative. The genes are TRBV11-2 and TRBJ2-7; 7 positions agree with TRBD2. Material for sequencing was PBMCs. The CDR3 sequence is CASSLGHGRPYEQYF. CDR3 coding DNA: TGTGCCAGCAGCTTAGGCCACGGGAGGCCCTACGAGCAGTACTTC.